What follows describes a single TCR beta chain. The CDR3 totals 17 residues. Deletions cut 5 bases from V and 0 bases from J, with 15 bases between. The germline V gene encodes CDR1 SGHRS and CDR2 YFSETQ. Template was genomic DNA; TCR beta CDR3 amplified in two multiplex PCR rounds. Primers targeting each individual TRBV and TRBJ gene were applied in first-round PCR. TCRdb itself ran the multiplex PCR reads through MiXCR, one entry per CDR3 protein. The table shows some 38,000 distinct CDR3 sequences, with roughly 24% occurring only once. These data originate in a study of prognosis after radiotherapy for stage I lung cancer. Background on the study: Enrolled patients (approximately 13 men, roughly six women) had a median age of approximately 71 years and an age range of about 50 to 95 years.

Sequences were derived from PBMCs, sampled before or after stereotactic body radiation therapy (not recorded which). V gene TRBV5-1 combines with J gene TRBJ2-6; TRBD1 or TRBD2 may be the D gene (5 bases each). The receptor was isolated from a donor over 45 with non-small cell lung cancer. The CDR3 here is CASRTGTGFSGANVLTF. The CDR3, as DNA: TGCGCCAGCAGAACCGGGACGGGGTTCTCTGGGGCCAACGTCCTGACTTTC.